These T cell receptor beta chains were read from a single sample in a study of T cell responses to AZD1222 COVID-19 vaccine. The table came from immunoSEQ multiplex PCR; TCRdb's copy has only in-frame clones and leaves some out. The data hold some 96,000 clones, with about 90% observed a single time. The source was peripheral blood, collected on day 0 of AZD1222 vaccination. These receptors originate from an adult in good health. The CDR3 runs from the conserved cysteine through the conserved F or W. The D gene is left open where the match is weak. A clone size is listed for some rows: how often the clone was seen (once, few, many), or a class if it is expanded.

size	V	length	D	J	CDR3	DNA
few	TRBV3-1/TRBV3-2	13	.	TRBJ2-2	CASSQFLTGELFF	TGTGCCAGCAGCCAATTTCTCACCGGGGAGCTGTTTTTT
.	TRBV13	14	.	TRBJ2-7	CASRTGSTRAEQYF	TGTGCCAGCAGAACCGGATCCACTAGGGCGGAGCAGTACTTC
.	TRBV4-2	15	.	TRBJ1-1	CASSQGVFMNTEAFF	TGTGCCAGCAGCCAAGGAGTCTTCATGAACACTGAAGCTTTCTTT
.	TRBV5-1	16	TRBD1	TRBJ1-2	CASSNIHEDRTNGYTF	TGCGCCAGCAGCAATATTCATGAGGACAGGACCAATGGCTACACCTTC
.	TRBV5-4	16	TRBD2	TRBJ2-1	CASSLEGGRGDNEQFF	TGTGCCAGCAGCTTGGAAGGCGGGAGAGGGGACAATGAGCAGTTCTTC
medium-sized	TRBV15	15	.	TRBJ2-2	CATSRETGGPGELFF	TGTGCCACCAGCAGGGAGACAGGTGGACCCGGGGAGCTGTTTTTT
.	TRBV19	14	.	TRBJ2-1	CASSIGWGNNEQFF	TGTGCCAGTAGTATAGGGTGGGGGAACAATGAGCAGTTCTTC
.	TRBV7-8	15	.	TRBJ2-1	CASSLVLAEYNEQFF	TGTGCCAGCAGCTTGGTATTAGCGGAATACAATGAGCAGTTCTTC
.	TRBV15	14	.	TRBJ1-5	CATSRTGLGQPQHF	TGTGCCACCAGCAGGACAGGTCTAGGTCAGCCCCAGCATTTT
.	TRBV7-3	13	TRBD1	TRBJ1-2	CASSRGQGEGYTF	TGTGCCAGCAGCCGGGGACAGGGTGAAGGCTACACCTTC
.	TRBV6-4	13	.	TRBJ2-7	CASSQDGAGEQYF	TGTGCCAGCAGTCAGGACGGCGCGGGCGAGCAGTACTTC
.	TRBV6-5	12	.	TRBJ2-1	CASSNPLNEQFF	TGTGCCAGCAGTAACCCCCTGAATGAGCAGTTCTTC
.	TRBV16	14	.	TRBJ2-7	CASSQSTVLSEQYF	TGTGCCAGCAGCCAATCCACAGTGCTGTCCGAGCAGTACTTC
.	TRBV6-5	14	.	TRBJ1-5	CASIPGHSNQPQHF	TGTGCCAGCATCCCGGGACACTCCAATCAGCCCCAGCATTTT
.	TRBV2	13	.	TRBJ2-4	CASSERTRNIQYF	TGTGCCAGCAGTGAGAGGACGAGGAACATTCAGTACTTC
.	TRBV11-3	15	.	TRBJ2-3	CASSLSHSGRNTQYF	TGTGCCAGCAGCTTGAGCCATTCCGGGCGGAATACGCAGTATTTT
.	TRBV5-1	15	.	TRBJ2-1	CASSLGASEVDEQFF	TGCGCCAGCAGCTTAGGGGCTAGCGAGGTCGATGAGCAGTTCTTC
.	TRBV7-3	12	.	TRBJ2-7	CASSPRSYEQYF	TGTGCCAGCAGCCCTCGATCCTACGAGCAGTACTTC
.	TRBV5-1	15	.	TRBJ2-1	CASSLAGDSYNEQFF	TGCGCCAGCAGCTTGGCGGGGGACTCCTACAATGAGCAGTTCTTC
.	TRBV27	14	.	TRBJ2-1	CASSSGLTYNEQFF	TGTGCCAGCTCCTCCGGCCTTACCTACAATGAGCAGTTCTTC
.	TRBV7-6	16	TRBD2	TRBJ2-2	CASSFDGEGVTGELFF	TGTGCCAGCAGCTTTGATGGGGAGGGAGTCACCGGGGAGCTGTTTTTT
.	TRBV6-5	15	.	TRBJ1-1	CASSYGLLENTEAFF	TGTGCCAGCAGTTACGGACTGTTAGAGAACACTGAAGCTTTCTTT
.	TRBV9	15	.	TRBJ1-4	CASSVGLVPGEKLFF	TGTGCCAGCAGCGTAGGTTTGGTCCCCGGAGAAAAACTGTTTTTT
.	TRBV27	13	TRBD2	TRBJ2-3	CATQREGTDTQYF	TGTGCCACCCAGCGGGAGGGTACAGATACGCAGTATTTT
.	TRBV28	15	.	TRBJ1-1	CASSLPGSLNTEAFF	TGTGCCAGCAGTTTACCGGGGTCCCTGAACACTGAAGCTTTCTTT
.	TRBV3-1/TRBV3-2	18	TRBD1	TRBJ2-6	CASRTAGTGGAGANVLTF	TGTGCCAGCAGGACGGCCGGGACAGGGGGCGCTGGGGCCAACGTCCTGACTTTC
.	TRBV3-1/TRBV3-2	13	.	TRBJ2-5	CASSPQSEETQYF	TGTGCCAGCAGCCCCCAATCTGAGGAGACCCAGTACTTC
.	TRBV19	12	.	TRBJ2-3	CASTTNGNTQYF	TGTGCCAGTACCACGAATGGGAATACGCAGTATTTT
.	TRBV3-1/TRBV3-2	12	.	TRBJ2-7	CASSGAGNEQYF	TGTGCCAGCTCTGGGGCGGGTAACGAGCAGTACTTC
.	TRBV6-6	14	.	TRBJ1-3	CASSYGGLGNTIYF	TGTGCCAGCAGTTATGGGGGTCTTGGAAACACCATATATTTT
.	TRBV12-1	15	.	TRBJ1-1	CARPRERTGGYEAFF	TGTGCCAGACCCCGGGAGAGGACAGGGGGCTATGAAGCTTTCTTT
.	TRBV4-2	15	.	TRBJ1-4	CASSQGGTADEKLFF	TGTGCCAGCAGCCAAGGCGGGACGGCCGATGAAAAACTGTTTTTT
.	TRBV28	15	TRBD1	TRBJ2-3	CASSTRDRGTDTQYF	TGTGCCAGCAGTACCCGGGACAGGGGGACAGATACGCAGTATTTT
.	TRBV2	15	TRBD1	TRBJ1-6	CASSEALRGNSPLHF	TGTGCCAGCAGTGAAGCGCTCAGGGGGAATTCACCCCTCCACTTT
.	TRBV7-3	15	.	TRBJ2-1	CASARVASAYNEQFF	TGTGCCAGCGCGCGGGTTGCTAGCGCCTACAATGAGCAGTTCTTC
once	TRBV3-1/TRBV3-2	15	.	TRBJ2-7	CASSYKRDPSYEQYF	TGTGCCAGCAGCTACAAGAGGGACCCTTCCTACGAGCAGTACTTC
.	TRBV9	18	TRBD2	TRBJ2-7	CASSGPGLAGGRSYEQYF	TGTGCCAGCAGCGGCCCGGGACTAGCGGGAGGCCGCTCCTACGAGCAGTACTTC
once	TRBV30	16	.	TRBJ2-1	CAWSPPLRGGYNEQFF	TGTGCCTGGAGTCCCCCCTTGCGGGGTGGCTACAATGAGCAGTTCTTC
.	TRBV27	17	TRBD2	TRBJ2-2	CASSLYRGGLLAGELFF	TGTGCCAGCAGTTTATACCGGGGGGGTCTTCTGGCCGGGGAGCTGTTTTTT
.	TRBV30	13	.	TRBJ1-5	CAWSVRGHQPQHF	TGTGCCTGGAGTGTTCGAGGCCATCAGCCCCAGCATTTT
.	TRBV5-1	15	TRBD1	TRBJ1-3	CASSPGQGSGNTIYF	TGCGCCAGCAGCCCGGGACAGGGAAGTGGAAACACCATATATTTT
.	TRBV7-9	11	.	TRBJ1-2	CASTDIYGYTF	TGTGCCAGCACAGACATCTATGGCTACACCTTC
.	TRBV28	17	.	TRBJ1-5	CASSSGGTPRSNQPQHF	TGTGCCAGCAGTTCGGGCGGGACGCCAAGAAGCAATCAGCCCCAGCATTTT
.	TRBV6-1	13	.	TRBJ1-1	CASSERENTEAFF	TGTGCCAGCAGTGAGCGGGAGAACACTGAAGCTTTCTTT
once	TRBV11-2	18	.	TRBJ2-1	CASSFARAGPYSYNEQFF	TGTGCCAGCAGCTTCGCAAGGGCCGGGCCTTACTCCTACAATGAGCAGTTCTTC
.	TRBV4-1	14	.	TRBJ1-2	CASSQGTVFYGYTF	TGCGCCAGCAGCCAAGGGACAGTCTTCTATGGCTACACCTTC
few	TRBV15	15	.	TRBJ2-1	CATSRGPDGGNEQFF	TGTGCCACCAGCAGAGGACCGGACGGGGGCAATGAGCAGTTCTTC
.	TRBV10-1	16	.	TRBJ1-4	CASSEFTGATNEKLFF	TGCGCCAGCAGTGAGTTTACAGGAGCAACTAATGAAAAACTGTTTTTT